What follows is one TCR beta chain and its context. The entry originates in a study of shared T cell receptors in the human thymus. CDR1 is SEHNR, CDR2 FQNEAQ, per germline (reference sequence). The CDR3 has 13 residues. V was clipped by 3 bases and J by 1 base, with 4 bases between them. Produced via immunoSEQ multiplex PCR; TCRdb's table is partial and in-frame only. The sample holds some 700,000 clones, 75% to 90% seen once. Another study also made use of these data, one on human thymus T cells. Per that study: The thymus was resected at corrective cardiac surgery. Related studies noted strongly shared thymic repertoires across unrelated people.

The origin of this receptor is a girl under three years old with a congenital heart defect. Specimen: thymocytes. The rearrangement uses TRBV7-9 and TRBJ1-5; D ambiguous. The CDR3 DNA reads TGTGCCAGCAGCTTCAGGAGCAATCAGCCCCAGCATTTT. This translates into CASSFRSNQPQHF.